Listed below are T cell receptor beta chains from one sample, sequenced in a study of T cell responses to AZD1222 COVID-19 vaccine. The repertoire was sequenced with immunoSEQ multiplex PCR; TCRdb's copy has only in-frame clones and lacks some. The sample lists tens of thousands of clones; about 92% were seen once. Sequences were derived from peripheral blood, sampled 28 days after the second AZD1222 dose. The source of these receptors is an adult who received the AZD1222 COVID-19 vaccine. CDR3s include the opening cysteine and the closing phenylalanine or tryptophan. Fields, in order: clone size, J gene, V gene, D gene, CDR3 DNA, CDR3 protein. The D gene is left open where the match is weak. Clone size is given for some rows only: seen once, a few or many times, or a class if the clone is expanded.

>-|TRBJ2-2|TRBV5-1|-
TGCGCCAGCAGCTCAATTCCACAGGGAGGCGCGAACACCGGGGAGCTGTTTTTT
CASSSIPQGGANTGELFF
>-|TRBJ1-1|TRBV7-9|-
TGTGCCAGCAGCTTGGAGGTGAAGAACACTGAAGCTTTCTTT
CASSLEVKNTEAFF
>-|TRBJ2-1|TRBV9|TRBD2
TGTGCCAGCAGCGCCCGGACTAGCGGGAGGGAACAGTTCTTC
CASSARTSGREQFF
>once|TRBJ1-4|TRBV15|-
TGTGCCACCAGCAGGTACGATGAAAAACTGTTTTTT
CATSRYDEKLFF
>once|TRBJ1-3|TRBV9|TRBD1
TGTGCCAGCAGCCGGGAGGGACAGTCTGGAAACACCATATATTTT
CASSREGQSGNTIYF
>-|TRBJ1-3|TRBV7-9|-
TGTGCCAGCAGCCCTTCCTCTGGAAACACCATATATTTT
CASSPSSGNTIYF
>-|TRBJ2-7|TRBV7-9|-
TGTGCCAGCAGCTTAATCACCGGCCTCCCCCTCGAGCAGTACTTC
CASSLITGLPLEQYF
>-|TRBJ1-4|TRBV18|TRBD1
TGTGCCAGCTCACCAGCGACAGGGGGCGCGGTGGGGAAACTGTTTTTT
CASSPATGGAVGKLFF
>-|TRBJ1-1|TRBV5-1|-
TGCGCCAGCAGCTTGGTGGCAGCTACTGAAGCTTTCTTT
CASSLVAATEAFF
>-|TRBJ2-2|TRBV6-4|TRBD2
TGTGCCAGCACGAAAGCGGGAATCAACACCGGGGAGCTGTTTTTT
CASTKAGINTGELFF